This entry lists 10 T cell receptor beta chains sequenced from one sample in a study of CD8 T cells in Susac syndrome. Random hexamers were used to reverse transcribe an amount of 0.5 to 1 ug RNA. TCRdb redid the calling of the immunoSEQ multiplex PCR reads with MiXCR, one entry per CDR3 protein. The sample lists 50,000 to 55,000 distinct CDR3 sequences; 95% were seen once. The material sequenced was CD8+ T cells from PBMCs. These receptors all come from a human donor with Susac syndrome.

CDR3 residues: CASSRGQSITDTQYF. The DNA for the CDR3 is TGCGCCAGCAGCCGGGGACAGAGTATCACAGATACGCAGTATTTT. The J gene is TRBJ2-3, the V gene TRBV4-1; 7 nucleotides align to TRBD1. The CDR3 length is 15 residues. Germline V gene data show CDR1 as MGHRA and CDR2 as YSYEKL. Germline trimming cut 4 bases from V and 2 bases from J; bases unmatched to any gene: 6.

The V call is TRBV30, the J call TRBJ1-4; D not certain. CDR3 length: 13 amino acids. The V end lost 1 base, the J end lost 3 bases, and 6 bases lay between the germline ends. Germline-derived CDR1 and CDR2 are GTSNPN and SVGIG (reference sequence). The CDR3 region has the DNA TGTGCCTGGAGTGGTGTAGCTAATGAAAAACTGTTTTTT. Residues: CAWSGVANEKLFF.

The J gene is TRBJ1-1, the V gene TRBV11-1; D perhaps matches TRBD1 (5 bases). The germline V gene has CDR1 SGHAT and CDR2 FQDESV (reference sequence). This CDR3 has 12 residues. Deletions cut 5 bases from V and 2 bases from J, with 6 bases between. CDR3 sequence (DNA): TGTGCCAGCAGCGACAGCAACACTGAAGCTTTCTTT. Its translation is CASSDSNTEAFF. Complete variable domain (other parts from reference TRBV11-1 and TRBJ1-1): EAEVAQSPRYKITEKSQAVAFWCDPISGHATLYWYRQILGQGPELLVQFQDESVVDDSQLPKDRFSAERLKGVDSTLKIQPAELGDSAMYLCASSDSNTEAFFGQGTRLTVV.

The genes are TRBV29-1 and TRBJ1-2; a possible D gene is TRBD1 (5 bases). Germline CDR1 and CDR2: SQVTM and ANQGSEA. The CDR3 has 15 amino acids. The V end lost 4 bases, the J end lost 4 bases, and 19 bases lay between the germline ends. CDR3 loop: CSVVSLRETSYGYTF. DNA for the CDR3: TGCAGCGTTGTCAGCCTCAGGGAGACGAGCTATGGCTACACCTTC.

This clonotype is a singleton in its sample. CDR3 residues: CSVIGRDRGYEQFF. Here the CDR3 DNA reads TGCAGCGTTATAGGCCGGGACAGGGGGTATGAGCAGTTCTTC. The chain carries TRBV29-1 and TRBJ2-1; 11 bases are a match to TRBD1. CDR1 is SQVTM and CDR2 is ANQGSEA in the germline V gene. J lost 8 bases, V lost 5 bases, and 8 bases had no gene match. The CDR3 extends over 14 amino acids.

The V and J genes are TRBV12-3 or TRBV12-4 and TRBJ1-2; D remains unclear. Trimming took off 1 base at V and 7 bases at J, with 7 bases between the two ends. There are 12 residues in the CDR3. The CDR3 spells CASSLGGTGYTF. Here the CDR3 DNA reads TGTGCCAGCAGTTTAGGTGGTACTGGCTACACCTTC.

This CDR3 reads CASSLSQTGRNTEAFF. CDR3 DNA: TGTGCCAGCAGCCTATCCCAGACAGGGAGGAACACTGAAGCTTTCTTT. The V gene is TRBV16, the J gene TRBJ1-1, with TRBD1 matching 7 bases. CDR1 is KGHSY, CDR2 FQNENV, per germline. The CDR3 contains 16 residues. V lost 4 bases and J lost 1; bases outside the gene matches: 9.

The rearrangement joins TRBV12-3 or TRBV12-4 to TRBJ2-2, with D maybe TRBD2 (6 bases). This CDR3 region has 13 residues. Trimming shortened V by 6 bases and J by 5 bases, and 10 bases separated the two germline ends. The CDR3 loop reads CASSLEGTGELFF. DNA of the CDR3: TGTGCCAGCAGCTTGGAGGGAACCGGGGAGCTGTTTTTT.

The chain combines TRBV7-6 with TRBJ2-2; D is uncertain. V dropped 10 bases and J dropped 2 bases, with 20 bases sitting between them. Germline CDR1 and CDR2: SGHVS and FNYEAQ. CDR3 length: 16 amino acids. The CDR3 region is CATEDNFGLNTGELFF. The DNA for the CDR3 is TGTGCCACTGAAGACAATTTCGGGTTAAACACCGGGGAGCTGTTTTTT.

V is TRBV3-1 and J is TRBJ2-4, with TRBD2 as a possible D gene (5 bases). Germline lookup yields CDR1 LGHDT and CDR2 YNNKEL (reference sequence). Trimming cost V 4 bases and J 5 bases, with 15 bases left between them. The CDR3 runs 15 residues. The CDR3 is CASSLAGVHQNIQYF. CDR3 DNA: TGTGCCAGCAGCCTCGCCGGGGTCCATCAAAACATTCAGTACTTC.